Described below is a single T cell receptor (beta chain) sequence and its context. Its antigen remains unidentified. The data originate from a study of pediatric ulcerative colitis. Study at large: Most patients had pancolitis, and two had left-sided colitis. Whole-study results and caveats: No controls had the two rectal clonotypes shared by ulcerative colitis patients.

Samples were sequenced at Survey level, maximum 500,000 reads. Produced via immunoSEQ multiplex PCR; TCRdb's table is partial and in-frame only. Among around 64,000 clones listed, 75% to 85% were seen once. The V gene's germline CDR1 is SGHTA and CDR2 FQGTGA. V lost 0 bases, J lost 2 bases, and 14 bases lay in between. The CDR3 has 16 residues. The chain has TRBV7-3 and TRBJ2-7, with D perhaps matching TRBD1 (8 bases). Sequenced: blood. This sequence originates from a boy between 10 and 17 years old with moderate ulcerative colitis. In DNA form, the CDR3 reads TGTGCCAGCAGCTTAACCGGGAGGACAGGGACCTACGAGCAGTACTTC. This sequence encodes CASSLTGRTGTYEQYF.